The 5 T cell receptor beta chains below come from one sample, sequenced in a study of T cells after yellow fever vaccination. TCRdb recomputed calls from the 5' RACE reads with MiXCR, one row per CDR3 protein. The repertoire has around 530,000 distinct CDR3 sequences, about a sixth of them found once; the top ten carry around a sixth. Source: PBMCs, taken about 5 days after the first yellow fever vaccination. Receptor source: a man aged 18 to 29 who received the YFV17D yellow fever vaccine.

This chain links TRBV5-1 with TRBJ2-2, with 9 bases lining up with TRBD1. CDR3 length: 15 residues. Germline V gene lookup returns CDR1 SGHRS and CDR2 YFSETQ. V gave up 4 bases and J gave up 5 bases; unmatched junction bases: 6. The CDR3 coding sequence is TGCGCCAGCAGCAAAGACAGGGGGTTAACCGGGGAGCTGTTTTTT. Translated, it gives CASSKDRGLTGELFF. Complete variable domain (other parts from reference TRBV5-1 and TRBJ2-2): KAGVTQTPRYLIKTRGQQVTLSCSPISGHRSVSWYQQTPGQGLQFLFEYFSETQRNKGNFPGRFSGRQFSNSRSEMNVSTLELGDSALYLCASSKDRGLTGELFFGEGSRLTVL.

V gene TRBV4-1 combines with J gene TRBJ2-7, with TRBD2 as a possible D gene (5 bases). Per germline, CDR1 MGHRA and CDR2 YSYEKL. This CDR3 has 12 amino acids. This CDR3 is CGGKSRAYEQYV. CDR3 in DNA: TGCGGAGGGAAAAGTAGGGCCTACGAGCAGTACGTC.

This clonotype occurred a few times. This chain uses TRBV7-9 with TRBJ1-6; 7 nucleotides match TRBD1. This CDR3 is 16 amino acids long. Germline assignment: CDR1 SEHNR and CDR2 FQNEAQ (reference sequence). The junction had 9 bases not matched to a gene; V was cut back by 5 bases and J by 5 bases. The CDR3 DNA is TGTGCCAGCAGCCCATCTCGGACAGGAAATAATTCACCCCTCCACTTT. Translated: CASSPSRTGNNSPLHF.

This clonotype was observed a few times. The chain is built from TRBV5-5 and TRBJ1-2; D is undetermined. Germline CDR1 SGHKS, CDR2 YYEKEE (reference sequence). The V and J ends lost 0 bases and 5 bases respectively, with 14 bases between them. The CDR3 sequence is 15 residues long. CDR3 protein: CASSLALFLMYGYTF. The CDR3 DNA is TGTGCCAGCAGCTTGGCATTATTCTTGATGTATGGCTACACCTTC.

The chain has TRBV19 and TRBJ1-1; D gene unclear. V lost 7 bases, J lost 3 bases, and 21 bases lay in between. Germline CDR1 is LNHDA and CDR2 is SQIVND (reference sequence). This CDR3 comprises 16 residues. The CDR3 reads CASTPGRRRYHTEAFF. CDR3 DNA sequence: TGTGCCAGTACCCCGGGGAGGCGACGGTATCACACTGAAGCTTTCTTT.